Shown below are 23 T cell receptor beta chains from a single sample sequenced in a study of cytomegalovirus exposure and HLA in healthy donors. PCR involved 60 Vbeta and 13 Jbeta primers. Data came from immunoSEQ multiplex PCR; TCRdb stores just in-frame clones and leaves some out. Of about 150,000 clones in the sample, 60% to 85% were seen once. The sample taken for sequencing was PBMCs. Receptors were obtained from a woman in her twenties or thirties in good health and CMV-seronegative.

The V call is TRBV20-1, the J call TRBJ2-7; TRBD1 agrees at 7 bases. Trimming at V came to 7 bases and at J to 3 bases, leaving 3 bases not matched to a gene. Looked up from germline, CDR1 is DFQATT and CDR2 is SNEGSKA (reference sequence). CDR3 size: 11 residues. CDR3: CSVRQGYEQYF. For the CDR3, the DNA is TGCAGTGTTCGACAGGGCTACGAGCAGTACTTC.

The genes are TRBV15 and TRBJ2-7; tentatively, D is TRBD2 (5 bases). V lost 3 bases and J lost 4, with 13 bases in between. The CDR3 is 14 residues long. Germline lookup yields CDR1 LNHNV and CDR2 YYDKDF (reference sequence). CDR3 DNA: TGTGCCACCAGCAGCGGGGAGCCGTCGTACGAGCAGTACTTC. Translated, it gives CATSSGEPSYEQYF.

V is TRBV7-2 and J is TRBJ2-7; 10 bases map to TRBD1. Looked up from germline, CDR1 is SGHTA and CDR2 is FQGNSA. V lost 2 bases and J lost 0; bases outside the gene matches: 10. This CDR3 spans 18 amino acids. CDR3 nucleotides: TGTGCCAGCAGCTTATTAGGGCCCGGGACAGGGGTCTCCTACGAGCAGTACTTC. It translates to CASSLLGPGTGVSYEQYF.

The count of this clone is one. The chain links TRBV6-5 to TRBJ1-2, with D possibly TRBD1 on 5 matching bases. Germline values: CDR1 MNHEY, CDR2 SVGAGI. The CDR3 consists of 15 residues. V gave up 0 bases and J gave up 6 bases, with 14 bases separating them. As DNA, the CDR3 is TGTGCCAGCAGTTACTCGAGCCAGGGCAAGCATGGCTACACCTTC. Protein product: CASSYSSQGKHGYTF.

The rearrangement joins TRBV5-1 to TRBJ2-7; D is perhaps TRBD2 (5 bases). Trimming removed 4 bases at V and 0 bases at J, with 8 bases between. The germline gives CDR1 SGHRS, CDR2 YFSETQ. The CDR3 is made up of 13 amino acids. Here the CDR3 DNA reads TGCGCCAGCAGCAACGGGATCTCCTACGAGCAGTACTTC. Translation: CASSNGISYEQYF.

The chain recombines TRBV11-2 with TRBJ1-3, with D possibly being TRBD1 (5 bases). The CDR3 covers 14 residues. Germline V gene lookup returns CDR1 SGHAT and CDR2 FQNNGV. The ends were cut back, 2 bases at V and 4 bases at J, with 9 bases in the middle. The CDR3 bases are TGTGCCAGCAGCTTACAGGGAACGGGAAACACCATATATTTT. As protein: CASSLQGTGNTIYF. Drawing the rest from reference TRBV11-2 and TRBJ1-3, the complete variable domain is EAGVAQSPRYKIIEKRQSVAFWCNPISGHATLYWYQQILGQGPKLLIQFQNNGVVDDSQLPKDRFSAERLKGVDSTLKIQPAKLEDSAVYLCASSLQGTGNTIYFGEGSWLTVV.

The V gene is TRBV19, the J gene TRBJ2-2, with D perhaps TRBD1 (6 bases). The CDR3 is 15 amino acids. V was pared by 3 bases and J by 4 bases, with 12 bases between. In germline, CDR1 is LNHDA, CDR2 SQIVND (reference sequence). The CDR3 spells CASSMGAKSTGELFF. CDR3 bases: TGTGCCAGTAGTATGGGGGCGAAGAGCACCGGGGAGCTGTTTTTT.

The CDR3 reads CASRGGRGTEAFF. CDR3 coding DNA: TGTGCCAGCCGGGGGGGGCGCGGCACTGAAGCTTTCTTT. The chain has TRBV2 and TRBJ1-1; D possibly corresponds to TRBD1 (6 bases). Germline V gives CDR1 SNHLY, CDR2 FYNNEI. Trimming stripped 8 bases from V and 4 bases from J, with 14 bases between. This CDR3 comprises 13 residues.

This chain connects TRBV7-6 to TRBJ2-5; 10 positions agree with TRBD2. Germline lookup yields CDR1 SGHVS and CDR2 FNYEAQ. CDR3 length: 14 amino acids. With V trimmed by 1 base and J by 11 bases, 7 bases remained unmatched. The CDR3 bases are TGTGCCAGCAGCTTAGACACTAGCGGGGAGGAGCAGTACTTC. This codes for CASSLDTSGEEQYF.

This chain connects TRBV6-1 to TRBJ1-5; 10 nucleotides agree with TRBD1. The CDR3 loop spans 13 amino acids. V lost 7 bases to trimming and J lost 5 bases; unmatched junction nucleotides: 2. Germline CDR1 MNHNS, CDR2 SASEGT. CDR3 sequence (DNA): TGTGCCAGCACCGGGACAGGGGATCAGCCCCAGCATTTT. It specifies CASTGTGDQPQHF.

CDR3 protein: CASSEGQETGGWGNTEAFF. Written as DNA, the CDR3 is TGTGCCAGCAGTGAAGGTCAGGAGACAGGGGGTTGGGGTAACACTGAAGCTTTCTTT. This sequence joins TRBV6-1 and TRBJ1-1, with 9 bases identical to TRBD1. Losses at the gene ends were 1 base for V and 2 bases for J; bases not matched to a gene: 14. CDR3 length equals 19 residues. Germline loops: CDR1 MNHNS, CDR2 SASEGT.

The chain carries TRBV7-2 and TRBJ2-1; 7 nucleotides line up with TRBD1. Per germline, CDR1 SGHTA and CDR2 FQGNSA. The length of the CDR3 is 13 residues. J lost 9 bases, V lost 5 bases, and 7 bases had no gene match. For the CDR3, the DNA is TGTGCCAGCAGCCCCCAAGGGGGCAGTGAGCAGTTCTTC. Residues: CASSPQGGSEQFF.

DNA for the CDR3: TGTGCCAGCAGCTTCGCCGGGGATGGAGAAGCTTTCTTT. This sequence encodes CASSFAGDGEAFF. The V call is TRBV7-9, the J call TRBJ1-1; no clear D. CDR3 length: 13 residues. The germline CDR1 and CDR2 sequences are SEHNR and FQNEAQ (reference sequence). Trimming removed 3 bases at V and 8 bases at J, with 13 bases between.

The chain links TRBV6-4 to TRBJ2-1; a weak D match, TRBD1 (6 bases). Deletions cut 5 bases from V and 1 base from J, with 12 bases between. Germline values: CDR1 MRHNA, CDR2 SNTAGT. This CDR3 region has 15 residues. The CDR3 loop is CASSQEQGSYNEQFF. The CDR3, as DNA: TGTGCCAGCAGTCAAGAACAGGGATCCTACAATGAGCAGTTCTTC.

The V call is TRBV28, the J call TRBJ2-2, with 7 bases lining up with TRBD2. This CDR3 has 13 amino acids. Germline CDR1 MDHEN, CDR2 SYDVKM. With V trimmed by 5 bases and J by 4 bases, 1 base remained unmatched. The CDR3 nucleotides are TGTGCCAGCAGTCGCGGGGGCACCGGGGAGCTGTTTTTT. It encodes CASSRGGTGELFF.

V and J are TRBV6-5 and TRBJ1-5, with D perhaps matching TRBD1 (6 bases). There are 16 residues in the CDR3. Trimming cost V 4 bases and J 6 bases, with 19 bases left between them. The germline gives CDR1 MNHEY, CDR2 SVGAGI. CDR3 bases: TGTGCCAGCAGTTCCCTGTCCCAAGGCAGGGGTCAGCCCCAGCATTTT. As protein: CASSSLSQGRGQPQHF.

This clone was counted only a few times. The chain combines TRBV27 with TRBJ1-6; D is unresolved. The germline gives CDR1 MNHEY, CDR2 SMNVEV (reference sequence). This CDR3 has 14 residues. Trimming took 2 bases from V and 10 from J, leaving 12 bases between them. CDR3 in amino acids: CASSLNGVGSPLHF. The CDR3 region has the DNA TGTGCCAGCAGTTTAAACGGGGTGGGATCACCCCTCCACTTT.

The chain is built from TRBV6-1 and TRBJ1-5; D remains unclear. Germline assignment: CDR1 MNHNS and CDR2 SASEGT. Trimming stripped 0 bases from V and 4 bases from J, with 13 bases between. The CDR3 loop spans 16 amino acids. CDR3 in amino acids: CASSEALLPLNQPQHF. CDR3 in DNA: TGTGCCAGCAGTGAAGCACTTTTACCCTTAAATCAGCCCCAGCATTTT.

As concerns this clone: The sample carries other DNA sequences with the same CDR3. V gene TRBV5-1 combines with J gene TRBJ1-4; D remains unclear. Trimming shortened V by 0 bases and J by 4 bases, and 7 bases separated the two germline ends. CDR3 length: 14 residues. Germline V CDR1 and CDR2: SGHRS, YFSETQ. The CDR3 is CASSLGQFNEKLFF. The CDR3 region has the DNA TGCGCCAGCAGCTTGGGTCAGTTTAATGAAAAACTGTTTTTT.

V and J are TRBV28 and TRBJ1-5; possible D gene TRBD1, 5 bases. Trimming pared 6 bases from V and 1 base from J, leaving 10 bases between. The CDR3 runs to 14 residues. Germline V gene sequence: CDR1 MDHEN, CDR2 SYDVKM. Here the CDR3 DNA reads TGTGCCAGCAGCCAGGGTGGGAGCAATCAGCCCCAGCATTTT. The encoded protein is CASSQGGSNQPQHF.

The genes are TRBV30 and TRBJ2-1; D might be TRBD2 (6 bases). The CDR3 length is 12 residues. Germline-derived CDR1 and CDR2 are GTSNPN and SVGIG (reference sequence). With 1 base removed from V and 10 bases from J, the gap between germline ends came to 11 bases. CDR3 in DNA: TGTGCCTGGAGTGGCGGGACGGGGGAGCAGTTCTTC. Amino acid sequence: CAWSGGTGEQFF.

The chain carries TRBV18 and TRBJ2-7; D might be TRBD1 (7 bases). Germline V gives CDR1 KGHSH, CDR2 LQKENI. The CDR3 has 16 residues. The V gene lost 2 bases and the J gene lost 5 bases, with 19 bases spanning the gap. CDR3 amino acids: CASSPGMAGGGDEQYF. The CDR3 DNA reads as TGTGCCAGCTCACCAGGTATGGCAGGGGGAGGAGACGAGCAGTACTTC.

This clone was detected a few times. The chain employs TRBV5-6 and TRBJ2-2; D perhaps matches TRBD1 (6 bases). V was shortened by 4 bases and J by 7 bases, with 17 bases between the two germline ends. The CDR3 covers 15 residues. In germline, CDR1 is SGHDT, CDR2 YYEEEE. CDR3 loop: CASSSRGDWNGELFF. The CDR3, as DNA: TGTGCCAGCAGCAGCAGGGGCGATTGGAACGGGGAGCTGTTTTTT.